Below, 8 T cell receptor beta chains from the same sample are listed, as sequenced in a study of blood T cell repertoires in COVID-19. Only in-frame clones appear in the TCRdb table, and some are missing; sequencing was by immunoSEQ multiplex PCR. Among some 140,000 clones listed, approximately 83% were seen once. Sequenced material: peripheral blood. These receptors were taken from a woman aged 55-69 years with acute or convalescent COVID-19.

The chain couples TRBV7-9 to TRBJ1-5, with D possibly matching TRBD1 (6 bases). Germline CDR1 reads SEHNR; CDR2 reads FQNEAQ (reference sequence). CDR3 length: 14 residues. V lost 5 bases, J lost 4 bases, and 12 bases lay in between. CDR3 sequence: CASSKDSHNQPQHF. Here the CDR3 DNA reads TGTGCCAGCAGCAAGGACAGTCATAATCAGCCCCAGCATTTT.

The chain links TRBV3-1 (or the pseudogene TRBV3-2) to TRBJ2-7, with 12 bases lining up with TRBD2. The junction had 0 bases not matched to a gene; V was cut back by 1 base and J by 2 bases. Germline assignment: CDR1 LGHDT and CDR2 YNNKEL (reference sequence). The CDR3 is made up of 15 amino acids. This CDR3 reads CASSQGTSGAYEQYF. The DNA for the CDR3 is TGTGCCAGCAGCCAAGGGACTAGCGGGGCCTACGAGCAGTACTTC.

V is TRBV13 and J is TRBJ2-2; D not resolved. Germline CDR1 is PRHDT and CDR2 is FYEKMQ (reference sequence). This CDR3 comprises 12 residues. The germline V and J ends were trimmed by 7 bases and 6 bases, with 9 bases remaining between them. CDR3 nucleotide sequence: TGTGCCAGCACCAAGCATCCCGGGGAGCTGTTTTTT. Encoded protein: CASTKHPGELFF.

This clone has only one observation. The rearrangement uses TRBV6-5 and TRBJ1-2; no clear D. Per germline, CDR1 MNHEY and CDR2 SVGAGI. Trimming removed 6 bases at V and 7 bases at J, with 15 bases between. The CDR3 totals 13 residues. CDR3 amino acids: CASRTGRGGGYTF. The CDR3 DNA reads TGTGCCAGCAGGACGGGTCGGGGTGGTGGCTACACCTTC.

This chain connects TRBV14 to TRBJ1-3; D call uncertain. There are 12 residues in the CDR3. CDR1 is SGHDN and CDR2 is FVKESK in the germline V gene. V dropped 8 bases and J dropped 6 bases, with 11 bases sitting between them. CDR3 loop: CASAGVANTIYF. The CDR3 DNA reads TGTGCCAGCGCCGGGGTAGCAAACACCATATATTTT.

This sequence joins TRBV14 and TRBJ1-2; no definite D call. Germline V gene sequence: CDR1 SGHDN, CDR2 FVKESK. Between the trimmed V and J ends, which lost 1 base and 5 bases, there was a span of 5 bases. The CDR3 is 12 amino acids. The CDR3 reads CASSQGGYGYTF. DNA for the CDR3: TGTGCCAGCAGCCAAGGAGGTTATGGCTACACCTTC. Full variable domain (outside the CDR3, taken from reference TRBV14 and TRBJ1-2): EAGVTQFPSHSVIEKGQTVTLRCDPISGHDNLYWYRRVMGKEIKFLLHFVKESKQDESGMPNNRFLAERTGGTYSTLKVQPAELEDSGVYFCASSQGGYGYTFGSGTRLTVV.

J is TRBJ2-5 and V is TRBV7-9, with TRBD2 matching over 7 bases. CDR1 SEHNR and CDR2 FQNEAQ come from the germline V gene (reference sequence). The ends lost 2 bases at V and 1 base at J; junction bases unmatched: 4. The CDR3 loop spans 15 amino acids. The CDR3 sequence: CASSLRRGTQETQYF. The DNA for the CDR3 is TGTGCCAGCAGCTTAAGGCGGGGGACCCAAGAGACCCAGTACTTC.

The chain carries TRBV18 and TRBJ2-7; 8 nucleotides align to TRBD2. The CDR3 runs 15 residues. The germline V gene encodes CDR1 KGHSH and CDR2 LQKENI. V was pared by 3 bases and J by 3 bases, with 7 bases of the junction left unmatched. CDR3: CASSPNSGGYYEQYF. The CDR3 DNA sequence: TGTGCCAGCTCACCCAATTCGGGAGGGTACTACGAGCAGTACTTC.